This TCR beta chain was documented in a study of cytomegalovirus exposure and HLA in healthy donors. PCR was performed using 60 Vbeta and 13 Jbeta primers. Clones were read by immunoSEQ multiplex PCR, and TCRdb kept only the in-frame ones, dropping some. Among around 230,000 clones listed, about 79% were seen once. The sequenced material came from PBMCs. This TCR was recovered from a male donor in good health and CMV-seronegative.

The CDR3 loop reads CASSLGLAGGTQETQYF. The CDR3, as DNA: TGCGCCAGCAGCCTGGGACTAGCGGGGGGTACCCAAGAGACCCAGTACTTC. This rearrangement joins TRBV4-1 to TRBJ2-5, with 15 bases fitting TRBD2. There are 17 residues in the CDR3. Trimming took 4 bases from V and 1 from J; bases not matched to a gene: 4. Germline lookup yields CDR1 MGHRA and CDR2 YSYEKL.